These 23 T cell receptor beta chains share one sample of origin, sequenced in a study of patients and donors after allogeneic stem cell transplantation. TCRdb recomputed calls from the RT-PCR reads with MiXCR, one row per CDR3 protein. The profile covers 200,000 to 250,000 distinct CDR3 sequences, with around 14% appearing a single time and about 9.9% taken by the ten largest. Input material: blood, either unsorted or a sorted T cell fraction (not recorded which). These receptors came from a human donor who was either an allogeneic HSCT recipient or a stem cell or donor lymphocyte infusion donor (not recorded which). It is not recorded whose cells these are; they may come from a transplant donor.

The chain has TRBV12-3 or TRBV12-4 and TRBJ2-7; tentative D call: TRBD1 (6 bases). The V end was cut by 3 bases, the J end by 3 bases, with 12 bases between. CDR3 size: 14 residues. For the CDR3, the DNA is TGTGCCAGCAGTTTGCGTTTAGGGGGCTACGAGCAGTACTTC. Amino acids: CASSLRLGGYEQYF.

The chain couples TRBV9 to TRBJ1-1, with D unclear. The CDR3 contains 15 residues. Between the trimmed V and J ends, which lost 4 bases and 3 bases, there was a span of 16 bases. CDR1 is SGDLS, CDR2 YYNGEE, per germline. The CDR3 region is CASSPGSRRDTEAFF. Written as DNA, the CDR3 is TGTGCCAGCAGCCCCGGGAGTCGGAGGGACACTGAAGCTTTCTTT.

The table lists this clonotype with many counts. In DNA form, the CDR3 reads TGTGCCAGAGCGGGACAGGGGGCGGCCACCGGGGAGCTGTTTTTT. This gives the protein CARAGQGAATGELFF. The V gene is TRBV6-1, the J gene TRBJ2-2; the match to TRBD1 covers 12 bases. There are 15 residues in the CDR3. V lost 9 bases, J lost 4 bases, and 6 bases stayed unmatched. Germline values: CDR1 MNHNS, CDR2 SASEGT.

At least ten counts were recorded for this clonotype. CDR3 nucleotide sequence: TGCAGTGCTAGGGGACTAGCGGGAAATGGTGAGCAGTTCTTC. This sequence encodes CSARGLAGNGEQFF. The V call is TRBV20-1, the J call TRBJ2-1; 13 bases match TRBD2. Trimming at V came to 3 bases and at J to 9 bases, leaving 5 bases not matched to a gene. The CDR3 sequence is 14 residues long. The germline V gene encodes CDR1 DFQATT and CDR2 SNEGSKA (reference sequence).

At least ten counts were recorded for this clonotype. V and J are TRBV5-1 and TRBJ2-3; D possibly corresponds to TRBD2 (6 bases). The germline CDR1 and CDR2 sequences are SGHRS and YFSETQ. The CDR3 length is 14 residues. V dropped 2 bases and J dropped 5 bases, with 12 bases sitting between them. The CDR3 reads CASSFPGRGDTQYF. DNA of the CDR3: TGCGCCAGCAGCTTCCCCGGGCGGGGAGATACGCAGTATTTT.

This clonotype was detected ten times or more. The chain recombines TRBV19 with TRBJ1-1; TRBD1 aligns across 9 bases. The germline V gene has CDR1 LNHDA and CDR2 SQIVND (reference sequence). The CDR3 extends over 13 amino acids. The V segment lost 6 bases and the J segment 5 bases; nucleotides outside the gene matches: 4. The CDR3 sequence: CASRRDRETEAFF. CDR3 DNA sequence: TGTGCCAGTAGACGGGACAGGGAGACTGAAGCTTTCTTT.

The chain uses TRBV29-1 and TRBJ2-2, with D perhaps matching TRBD1 (6 bases). Trimming removed 6 bases at V and 6 bases at J, with 11 bases between. Germline V lookup: CDR1 SQVTM, CDR2 ANQGSEA. The CDR3 consists of 12 residues. The CDR3 is CSVGALAGELFF. In DNA, the CDR3 is TGCAGCGTGGGGGCCTTAGCCGGGGAGCTGTTTTTT.

The chain has TRBV12-3 or TRBV12-4 and TRBJ1-6; 9 bases match TRBD1. V dropped 6 bases and J dropped 5; count of bases not matched to a gene: 2. The length of the CDR3 is 14 residues. This CDR3 is CASRGQGHNSPLHF. The DNA of the CDR3 is TGTGCCAGCAGGGGACAGGGCCATAATTCACCCCTCCACTTT.

This clonotype occurred many times. The chain uses TRBV24-1 and TRBJ1-2, with 8 positions matching TRBD1. Trimming removed 0 bases from V and 7 bases from J; junction bases left unmatched: 3. Germline CDR1 reads KGHDR; CDR2 reads SFDVKD. The CDR3 has 14 amino acids. The CDR3 loop is CATSDLRGTGGYTF. CDR3 nucleotides: TGTGCCACCAGTGATTTGCGAGGGACAGGTGGCTACACCTTC.

The J gene is TRBJ2-2, the V gene TRBV5-1; 15 bases are shared with TRBD2. Looked up from germline, CDR1 is SGHRS and CDR2 is YFSETQ. Losses at the gene ends were 0 bases for V and 6 bases for J; bases not matched to a gene: 15. The CDR3 totals 21 residues. CDR3 bases: TGCGCCAGCAGCTTGGAGAGGGGACTAGCGGGAGGCACCCGTTTTCCCGGGGAGCTGTTTTTT. Translation: CASSLERGLAGGTRFPGELFF.

This clonotype was observed many times. CDR3 loop: CASSNSYEQYF. The CDR3 nucleotides are TGCGCCAGCAGCAACAGTTACGAGCAGTACTTC. V gene TRBV5-1 combines with J gene TRBJ2-7; D not certain. The V end lost 4 bases, the J end lost 4 bases, and 6 bases lay between the germline ends. Germline V lookup: CDR1 SGHRS, CDR2 YFSETQ. The length of the CDR3 is 11 residues.

This clonotype was seen a few times. The chain joins TRBV12-3 or TRBV12-4 to TRBJ1-2; 9 bases align to TRBD1. V was pared by 7 bases and J by 6 bases, with 9 bases of the junction left unmatched. The CDR3 runs to 14 residues. The CDR3 region has the DNA TGTGCCAGCACGACAGGGGGTAGGCCACATGGCTACACCTTC. Encoded protein: CASTTGGRPHGYTF.

This clonotype has a single count. The chain uses TRBV20-1 and TRBJ2-5; D gene ambiguous. CDR3 length equals 11 residues. V lost 1 base and J 5 bases, leaving 5 bases between the germline ends. Germline CDR1 DFQATT, CDR2 SNEGSKA (reference sequence). The CDR3 reads CSARVVETQYF. CDR3 coding DNA: TGCAGTGCTAGAGTGGTGGAGACCCAGTACTTC.

The genes are TRBV27 and TRBJ2-3; TRBD2 matches at 9 bases. Trimming cost V 7 bases and J 5 bases; bases outside gene matches: 7. Germline V gives CDR1 MNHEY, CDR2 SMNVEV (reference sequence). This CDR3 is built from 14 residues. The CDR3 here is CASTRLAGLDTQYF. Written as DNA, the CDR3 is TGTGCCAGCACCAGGCTAGCGGGACTAGATACGCAGTATTTT.

This clonotype has a handful of counts. This chain links TRBV20-1 with TRBJ2-7, with 7 nucleotides matching TRBD1. Trimming took 0 bases from V and 1 from J; bases not matched to a gene: 12. CDR1 DFQATT and CDR2 SNEGSKA come from the germline V gene (reference sequence). The CDR3 is made up of 17 amino acids. CDR3 DNA: TGCAGTGCTAGAGACCTTAGGGGGCAGGGGCGGTCCTACGAGCAGTACTTC. Translation gives CSARDLRGQGRSYEQYF.

The V and J genes are TRBV7-8 and TRBJ1-6; 9 positions match TRBD1. Germline V lookup: CDR1 SGHVS, CDR2 FQNEAQ. Trimming at V came to 0 bases and at J to 9 bases, leaving 6 bases not matched to a gene. The CDR3 totals 16 residues. The CDR3 spells CASSLAPGQGGSPLHF. The CDR3 DNA reads TGTGCCAGCAGCTTAGCTCCGGGACAGGGAGGTTCACCCCTCCACTTT.

This clonotype was recorded many times. This sequence joins TRBV29-1 and TRBJ1-2; D uncertain. The CDR3 sequence is 14 residues long. Germline-derived CDR1 and CDR2 are SQVTM and ANQGSEA. V lost 1 base to trimming and J lost 6 bases, with 15 bases between them. Written as DNA, the CDR3 is TGCAGCGTTGAAGCCGGCCTTCGGCCGGATGGCTACACCTTC. Translating gives CSVEAGLRPDGYTF.

Ten or more counts support this clonotype. The chain combines TRBV6-1 with TRBJ2-1; 9 positions agree with TRBD2. CDR1 is MNHNS and CDR2 is SASEGT in the germline V gene. The junction had 8 bases not matched to a gene; V was cut back by 8 bases and J by 9 bases. The CDR3 consists of 13 residues. The CDR3 reads CASVEAGGFEQFF. CDR3 sequence (DNA): TGTGCCAGCGTGGAAGCGGGAGGTTTTGAGCAGTTCTTC.

V usage is TRBV2 and J usage is TRBJ1-5; 8 positions agree with TRBD1. The CDR3 is 15 residues long. Trimming removed 5 bases from V and 4 bases from J; junction bases left unmatched: 7. Germline CDR1 reads SNHLY; CDR2 reads FYNNEI. CDR3 protein: CASSSDRVENQPQHF. The CDR3 bases are TGTGCCAGCAGTTCGGACAGGGTTGAGAATCAGCCCCAGCATTTT.

The chain combines TRBV4-3 with TRBJ2-5; TRBD1 might be the D (5 bases). V was pared by 4 bases and J by 4 bases, with 10 bases between. The CDR3 covers 13 residues. The germline gives CDR1 LGHNA, CDR2 YSLEER. This CDR3 is CASSRTRRETQYF. In DNA form, the CDR3 reads TGCGCCAGCAGCCGGACAAGACGAGAGACCCAGTACTTC.

The CDR3 sequence is CASSLYDSGGTYTGELFF. CDR3 in DNA: TGTGCCAGCAGCTTATATGACTCGGGGGGGACCTACACCGGGGAGCTGTTTTTT. V and J are TRBV7-3 and TRBJ2-2, with 8 bases identical to TRBD2. Germline CDR1 and CDR2: SGHTA and FQGTGA. J gave up 3 bases and V 2 bases, and 11 bases lay outside the gene matches. The CDR3 contains 18 residues.

This chain joins TRBV6-1 and TRBJ2-7, with D perhaps TRBD2 (6 bases). CDR3 size: 14 residues. In germline, CDR1 is MNHNS, CDR2 SASEGT. V lost 2 bases to trimming and J lost 6 bases, with 14 bases between them. The CDR3, as DNA: TGTGCCAGCAGTGAAAGGGTGCGGGGCGGCGAGCAGTACTTC. This translates into CASSERVRGGEQYF.

This clonotype was seen only a few times. J is TRBJ2-7 and V is TRBV18, with 11 bases identical to TRBD1. J lost 7 bases, V lost 3 bases, and 8 bases had no gene match. The CDR3 has 15 amino acids. In germline, CDR1 is KGHSH, CDR2 LQKENI. The CDR3 here is CASSPRGQGAGEQYF. The CDR3 DNA is TGTGCCAGCTCACCTCGAGGACAGGGGGCAGGAGAGCAGTACTTC.